This T cell receptor beta chain was sequenced during a study of control samples from healthy donors and cancer patients. The V end was cut by 1 base, the J end by 5 bases, with 4 bases between. There are 12 residues in the CDR3. Per germline, CDR1 LGHNA and CDR2 YSLEER. The protocol was immunoSEQ multiplex PCR, while the TCRdb copy is restricted to in-frame clones and leaves out a portion. Of 95,000 to 100,000 clones listed, around 89% are singletons. The chain joins TRBV4-3 to TRBJ2-3, with no clear D. The clonotype comes from a man aged 30-40 years in good health. Sequenced sample: blood. The CDR3 DNA sequence: TGCGCCAGCAGCCAAGCGGGAGATACGCAGTATTTT. It encodes CASSQAGDTQYF.